This T cell receptor beta chain was identified in a study of T cells in Graves' hyperthyroidism and ophthalmopathy. Study observations and caveats: A model built on 13 V-J features separated ophthalmopathy from stable hyperthyroidism. Among thyroid clonotypes expanded above 0.001, most also appeared in blood.

This clonotype has ten or more counts. Its antigen is currently unknown. A single base separates this from a much larger clone, so it may be a read error. This CDR3 comprises 14 residues. Per germline, CDR1 MNHEY and CDR2 SVGAGI. The study left out patients who had uncontrolled infection, other autoimmune disease, pregnancy or lactation. TCR beta CDR3 region amplification was performed from RNA transcripts. RT-PCR in the first round (using the HTBI primer set) targeted the TCR CDR3. TCRdb reprocessed the multiplex PCR reads via MiXCR and lists one record per CDR3 protein. The sample lists 280,000 or so distinct CDR3 sequences, 25% occurring once.

V and J are TRBV6-5 and TRBJ1-2, with D possibly matching TRBD1 (5 bases). The sequencing sample was made of blood. The TCR was taken from a middle-aged man with Graves' hyperthyroidism that later progressed to Graves' ophthalmopathy. CDR3 protein: CAGSYDSNDYGYTF. Written as DNA, the CDR3 is TGTGCCGGCAGTTACGACAGCAACGACTATGGCTACACCTTC.